This T cell receptor (beta chain) was sequenced in a study of blood T cells in healthy people across ages. The second PCR ran about 6 to 12 cycles with a sample-barcoded 5' primer and J-beta primers. Per sample, CDR3-containing paired-end reads numbered at least 2.5 million. TCRdb reanalysed the 5' RACE reads using MiXCR and keeps one entry per CDR3 protein. The sample lists around 990,000 distinct CDR3 sequences, 20% to 25% occurring once. The length of the CDR3 is 15 residues. V was shortened by 6 bases and J by 2 bases, with 15 bases between the two germline ends. Germline V gene sequence: CDR1 LNHDA, CDR2 SQIVND (reference sequence). The sample holds a few counts of this clonotype. The same data also contributed to another study, on T cells of mothers and their children. Per that paper: In both related and unrelated pairs, TCR recombination output is shaped similarly by thymic selection.

The TCR comes from a girl aged 2-10 years in good health. Sequencing used blood. This chain connects TRBV19 to TRBJ2-3; tentatively, D is TRBD1 or TRBD2 (6 bases each). CDR3 loop: CASSQGTGATDTQYF. In nucleotides, the CDR3 is TGTGCCAGTAGCCAGGGGACGGGGGCCACAGATACGCAGTATTTT.